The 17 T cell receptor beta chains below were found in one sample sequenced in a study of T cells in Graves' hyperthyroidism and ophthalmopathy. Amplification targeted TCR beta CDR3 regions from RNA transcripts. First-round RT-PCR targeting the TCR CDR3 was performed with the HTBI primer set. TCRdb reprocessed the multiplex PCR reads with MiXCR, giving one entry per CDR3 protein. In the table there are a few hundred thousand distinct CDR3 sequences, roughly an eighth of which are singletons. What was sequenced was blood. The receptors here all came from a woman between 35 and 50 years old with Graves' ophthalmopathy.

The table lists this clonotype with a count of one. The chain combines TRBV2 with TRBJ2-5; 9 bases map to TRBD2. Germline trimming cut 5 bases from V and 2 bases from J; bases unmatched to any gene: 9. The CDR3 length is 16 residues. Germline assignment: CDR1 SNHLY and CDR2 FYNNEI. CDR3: CASSYGRAGGQETQYF. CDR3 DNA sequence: TGTGCCAGCAGTTACGGGAGGGCGGGAGGGCAAGAGACCCAGTACTTC. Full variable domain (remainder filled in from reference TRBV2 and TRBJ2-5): EPEVTQTPSHQVTQMGQEVILRCVPISNHLYFYWYRQILGQKVEFLVSFYNNEISEKSEIFDDQFSVERPDGSNFTLKIRSTKLEDSAMYFCASSYGRAGGQETQYFGPGTRLLVL.

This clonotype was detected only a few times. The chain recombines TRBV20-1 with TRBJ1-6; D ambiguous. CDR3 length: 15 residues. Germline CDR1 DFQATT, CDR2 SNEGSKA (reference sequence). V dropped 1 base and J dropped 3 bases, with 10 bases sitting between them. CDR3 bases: TGCAGTGCTAGAGTTCCAGGCCTCTATAATTCACCCCTCCACTTT. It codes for CSARVPGLYNSPLHF.

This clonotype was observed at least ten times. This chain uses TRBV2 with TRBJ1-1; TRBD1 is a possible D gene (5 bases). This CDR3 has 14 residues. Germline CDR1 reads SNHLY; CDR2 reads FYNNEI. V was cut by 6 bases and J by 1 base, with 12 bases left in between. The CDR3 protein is CASSLTEKNTEAFF. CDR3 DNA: TGTGCCAGCAGCCTGACAGAGAAGAACACTGAAGCTTTCTTT.

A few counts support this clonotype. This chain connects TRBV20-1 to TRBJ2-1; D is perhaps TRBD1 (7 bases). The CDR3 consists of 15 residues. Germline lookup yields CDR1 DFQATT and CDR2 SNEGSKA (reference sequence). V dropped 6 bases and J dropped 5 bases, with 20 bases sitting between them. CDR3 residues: CSATPRGTADNEQFF. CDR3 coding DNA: TGCAGTGCGACTCCCCGGGGGACAGCCGACAATGAGCAGTTCTTC.

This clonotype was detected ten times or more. CDR3 sequence (DNA): TGTGCCAGCAGCCTAGGACAGGAAGCTTTCTTT. Its protein is CASSLGQEAFF. The V gene is TRBV6-2 or TRBV6-3, the J gene TRBJ1-1; TRBD1 might be the D (6 bases). The CDR3 sequence is 11 residues long. CDR1 is MNHEY and CDR2 is SVGEGT in the germline V gene. Trimming removed 6 bases at V and 8 bases at J, with 10 bases between.

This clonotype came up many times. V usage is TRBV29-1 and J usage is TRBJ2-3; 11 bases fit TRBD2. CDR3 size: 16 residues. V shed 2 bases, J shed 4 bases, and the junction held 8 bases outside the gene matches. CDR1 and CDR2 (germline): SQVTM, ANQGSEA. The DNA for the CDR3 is TGCAGCGTTGAATACGGAACTAGCGGGAGTCCAGATACGCAGTATTTT. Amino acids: CSVEYGTSGSPDTQYF.

This CDR3 is CASSPPGGSDGYTF. The CDR3 DNA follows: TGTGCCAGCTCACCTCCGGGGGGGTCGGATGGCTACACCTTC. The chain links TRBV18 to TRBJ1-2, with a possible D match to TRBD1 (5 bases). Germline CDR1 reads KGHSH; CDR2 reads LQKENI. The germline V and J ends were trimmed by 3 bases and 6 bases, with 14 bases remaining between them. The CDR3 extends over 14 amino acids.

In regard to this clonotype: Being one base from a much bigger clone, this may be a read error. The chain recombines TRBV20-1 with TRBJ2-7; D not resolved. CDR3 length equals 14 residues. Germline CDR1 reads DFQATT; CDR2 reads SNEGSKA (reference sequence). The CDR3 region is CSARVPVLGYELYF. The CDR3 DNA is TGCAGTGCTAGAGTGCCCGTTTTAGGATACGAGCTGTACTTC.

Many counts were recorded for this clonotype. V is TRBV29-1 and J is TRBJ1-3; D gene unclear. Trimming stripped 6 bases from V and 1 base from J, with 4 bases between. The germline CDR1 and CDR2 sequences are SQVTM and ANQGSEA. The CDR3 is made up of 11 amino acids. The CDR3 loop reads CSVSSGNTIYF. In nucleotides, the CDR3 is TGCAGCGTCAGTTCTGGAAACACCATATATTTT.

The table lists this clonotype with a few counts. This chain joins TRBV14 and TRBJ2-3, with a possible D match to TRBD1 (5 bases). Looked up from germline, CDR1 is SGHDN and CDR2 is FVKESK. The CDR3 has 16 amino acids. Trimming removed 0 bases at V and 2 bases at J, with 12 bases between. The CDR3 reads CASSQDMGLPTDTQYF. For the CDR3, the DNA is TGTGCCAGCAGCCAAGATATGGGGCTTCCCACAGATACGCAGTATTTT.

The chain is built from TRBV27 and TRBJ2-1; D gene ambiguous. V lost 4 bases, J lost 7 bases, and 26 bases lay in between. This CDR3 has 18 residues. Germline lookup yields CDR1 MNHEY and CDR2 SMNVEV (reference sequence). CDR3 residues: CASSSSSLWAEGMNEQFF. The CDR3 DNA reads TGTGCCAGCAGTTCATCCTCCCTCTGGGCGGAAGGCATGAATGAGCAGTTCTTC.

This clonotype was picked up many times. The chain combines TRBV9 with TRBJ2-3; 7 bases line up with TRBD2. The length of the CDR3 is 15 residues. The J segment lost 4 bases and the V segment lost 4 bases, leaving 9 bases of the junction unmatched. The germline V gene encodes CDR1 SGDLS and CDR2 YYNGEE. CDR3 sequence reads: CASSPRGGLADTQYF. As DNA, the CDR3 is TGTGCCAGCAGCCCTCGCGGTGGACTAGCAGATACGCAGTATTTT.

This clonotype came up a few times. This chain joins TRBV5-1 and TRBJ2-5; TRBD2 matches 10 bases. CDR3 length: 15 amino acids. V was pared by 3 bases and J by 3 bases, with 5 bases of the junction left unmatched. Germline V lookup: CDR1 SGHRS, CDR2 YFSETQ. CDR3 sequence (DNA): TGCGCCAGCAGCTCGTGGACTAGCGGAGAAGAGACCCAGTACTTC. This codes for CASSSWTSGEETQYF. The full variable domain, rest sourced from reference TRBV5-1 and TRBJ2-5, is KAGVTQTPRYLIKTRGQQVTLSCSPISGHRSVSWYQQTPGQGLQFLFEYFSETQRNKGNFPGRFSGRQFSNSRSEMNVSTLELGDSALYLCASSSWTSGEETQYFGPGTRLLVL.

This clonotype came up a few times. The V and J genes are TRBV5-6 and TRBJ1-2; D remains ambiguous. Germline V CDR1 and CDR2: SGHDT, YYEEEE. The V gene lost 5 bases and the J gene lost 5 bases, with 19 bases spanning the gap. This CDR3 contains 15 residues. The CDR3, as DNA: TGTGCCAGCAGGGTCGGGTCAGACGTCCTATATGGCTACACCTTC. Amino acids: CASRVGSDVLYGYTF.

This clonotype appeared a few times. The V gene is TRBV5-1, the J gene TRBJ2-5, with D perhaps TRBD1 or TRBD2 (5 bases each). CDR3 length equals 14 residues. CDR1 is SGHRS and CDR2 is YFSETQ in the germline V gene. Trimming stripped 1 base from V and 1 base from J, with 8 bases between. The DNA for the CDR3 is TGCGCCAGCAGCTTGAAGGGACCCCAAGAGACCCAGTACTTC. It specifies CASSLKGPQETQYF.

CDR3 nucleotides: TGTGCCAGCAGTTTCGGGGGCGGATACACCGGGGAGCTGTTTTTT. This gives the protein CASSFGGGYTGELFF. V usage is TRBV12-3 or TRBV12-4 and J usage is TRBJ2-2; D may be TRBD1 or TRBD2 (6 bases each). This CDR3 spans 15 amino acids. V shed 3 bases and J shed 3 bases, with 11 bases lying between them.

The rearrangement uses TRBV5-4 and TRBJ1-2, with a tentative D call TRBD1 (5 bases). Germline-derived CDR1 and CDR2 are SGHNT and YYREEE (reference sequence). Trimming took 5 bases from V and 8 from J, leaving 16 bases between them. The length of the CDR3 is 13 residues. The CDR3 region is CASSQNGGWGYTF. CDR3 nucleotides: TGTGCCAGCAGTCAAAACGGGGGTTGGGGCTACACCTTC.